This TCR beta chain was sequenced during a study of T cells after yellow fever vaccination. Study details: Researchers used SMART-Seq v4 Ultra Low Input to prepare fractions that had low cell numbers.

This clonotype was seen at least ten times. Its antigen is unidentified. The germline V and J ends were trimmed by 7 bases and 1 base, with 13 bases remaining between them. The germline gives CDR1 SGHRS, CDR2 YFSETQ. The CDR3 runs to 14 residues. Universal primer sites and UMIs were introduced during 5'RACE template-switching synthesis of TCR cDNA. MiXCR, run by TCRdb on the 5' RACE reads, gives a single entry per CDR3 protein. The sample has 230,000 or so distinct CDR3 sequences, 6.7% seen once. Study-wide results and limits: The secondary response was weaker, and its peak arrived faster, on day 5 versus 15.

The sequencing here drew on CD4+ T cells sorted from PBMCs, taken on the day of the yellow fever booster vaccination. The rearrangement links TRBV5-1 to TRBJ2-3; a weak D match, TRBD2 (6 bases). The TCR originated in a young man who received the YFV17D yellow fever vaccine. Here the CDR3 reads CASRRADRTDTQYF. CDR3 DNA: TGCGCCAGCCGGAGGGCGGACCGCACAGATACGCAGTATTTT. The complete variable domain, with remaining parts taken from reference TRBV5-1 and TRBJ2-3, reads KAGVTQTPRYLIKTRGQQVTLSCSPISGHRSVSWYQQTPGQGLQFLFEYFSETQRNKGNFPGRFSGRQFSNSRSEMNVSTLELGDSALYLCASRRADRTDTQYFGPGTRLTVL.